The sequence of this T cell receptor beta chain was determined in a study of response to subunit inactivated influenza vaccine. Study results and caveats: Every seasonal influenza vaccination brings in few new T cells, the authors suggested.

CDR3 length: 17 amino acids. CDR1 is SGHRS, CDR2 YFSETQ, per germline. V shed 0 bases and J 0 bases; nucleotides not matched to a gene: 2. TCRdb processed the RT-PCR reads anew with MiXCR; each CDR3 protein has one entry. The sample contains about 530,000 distinct CDR3 sequences, about 10% of which appear only once. Comments on this clonotype: The target antigen is unknown.

The sequences come from PBMCs from blood, collected on the day of vaccination. The source is a man aged 50 to 59 who received an inactivated influenza vaccine. V gene TRBV5-1 combines with J gene TRBJ1-6; 8 nucleotides line up with TRBD1. The CDR3 DNA is TGCGCCAGCAGCTTGGCCGACAGGGGCTCCTATAATTCACCCCTCCACTTT. Translating it yields CASSLADRGSYNSPLHF.